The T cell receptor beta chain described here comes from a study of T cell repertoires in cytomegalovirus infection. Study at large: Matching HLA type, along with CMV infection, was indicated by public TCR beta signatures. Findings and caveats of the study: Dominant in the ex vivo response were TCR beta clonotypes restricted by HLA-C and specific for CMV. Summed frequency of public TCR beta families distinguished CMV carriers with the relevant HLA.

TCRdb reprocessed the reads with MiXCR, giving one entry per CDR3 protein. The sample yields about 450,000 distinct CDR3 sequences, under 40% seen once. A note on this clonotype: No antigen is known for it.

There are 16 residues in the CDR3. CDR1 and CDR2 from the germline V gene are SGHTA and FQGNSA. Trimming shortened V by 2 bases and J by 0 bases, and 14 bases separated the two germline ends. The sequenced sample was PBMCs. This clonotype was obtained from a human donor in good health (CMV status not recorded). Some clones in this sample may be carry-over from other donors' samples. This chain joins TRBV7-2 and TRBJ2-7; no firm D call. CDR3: CASSLSASVSSYEQYF. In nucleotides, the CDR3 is TGTGCCAGCAGCTTATCCGCCAGTGTGAGCTCCTACGAGCAGTACTTC.